This TCR beta chain was obtained from a study of CD8+CD57+ T cells in acquired aplastic anemia. Study as a whole: Roughly 11 million reads were obtained on average for healthy donor CD4+ cells. General study findings and limits: In CD8+ cells, Simpson's diversity showed no significant difference between patients and controls. Roughly 30 CD8+ CDR3 sequences occurred in both the patients and the controls.

About this clonotype itself: Its specificity is not known.

Both TCR beta VDJ combination and CDR3 sequence profiling were carried out. Genomic DNA was the template for this profiling. MiXCR, run by TCRdb on the reads, gives a single entry per CDR3 protein. The profile shows about 180,000 distinct CDR3 sequences, 45% to 50% of them singletons. V gave up 5 bases and J gave up 3 bases; unmatched junction bases: 3. The V gene's germline CDR1 is SGHTA and CDR2 FQGNSA. This CDR3 is 13 amino acids long. The sample was sorted CD4+, CD8+, or CD8+CD57+ T cells (not recorded which) from PBMCs. The V gene is TRBV7-2, the J gene TRBJ1-1; TRBD1 matches 7 bases. The source of this sequence is a human donor in good health. Here the CDR3 reads CASSRDRDTEAFF. The CDR3 bases are TGTGCCAGCAGCCGTGACAGGGACACTGAAGCTTTCTTT.